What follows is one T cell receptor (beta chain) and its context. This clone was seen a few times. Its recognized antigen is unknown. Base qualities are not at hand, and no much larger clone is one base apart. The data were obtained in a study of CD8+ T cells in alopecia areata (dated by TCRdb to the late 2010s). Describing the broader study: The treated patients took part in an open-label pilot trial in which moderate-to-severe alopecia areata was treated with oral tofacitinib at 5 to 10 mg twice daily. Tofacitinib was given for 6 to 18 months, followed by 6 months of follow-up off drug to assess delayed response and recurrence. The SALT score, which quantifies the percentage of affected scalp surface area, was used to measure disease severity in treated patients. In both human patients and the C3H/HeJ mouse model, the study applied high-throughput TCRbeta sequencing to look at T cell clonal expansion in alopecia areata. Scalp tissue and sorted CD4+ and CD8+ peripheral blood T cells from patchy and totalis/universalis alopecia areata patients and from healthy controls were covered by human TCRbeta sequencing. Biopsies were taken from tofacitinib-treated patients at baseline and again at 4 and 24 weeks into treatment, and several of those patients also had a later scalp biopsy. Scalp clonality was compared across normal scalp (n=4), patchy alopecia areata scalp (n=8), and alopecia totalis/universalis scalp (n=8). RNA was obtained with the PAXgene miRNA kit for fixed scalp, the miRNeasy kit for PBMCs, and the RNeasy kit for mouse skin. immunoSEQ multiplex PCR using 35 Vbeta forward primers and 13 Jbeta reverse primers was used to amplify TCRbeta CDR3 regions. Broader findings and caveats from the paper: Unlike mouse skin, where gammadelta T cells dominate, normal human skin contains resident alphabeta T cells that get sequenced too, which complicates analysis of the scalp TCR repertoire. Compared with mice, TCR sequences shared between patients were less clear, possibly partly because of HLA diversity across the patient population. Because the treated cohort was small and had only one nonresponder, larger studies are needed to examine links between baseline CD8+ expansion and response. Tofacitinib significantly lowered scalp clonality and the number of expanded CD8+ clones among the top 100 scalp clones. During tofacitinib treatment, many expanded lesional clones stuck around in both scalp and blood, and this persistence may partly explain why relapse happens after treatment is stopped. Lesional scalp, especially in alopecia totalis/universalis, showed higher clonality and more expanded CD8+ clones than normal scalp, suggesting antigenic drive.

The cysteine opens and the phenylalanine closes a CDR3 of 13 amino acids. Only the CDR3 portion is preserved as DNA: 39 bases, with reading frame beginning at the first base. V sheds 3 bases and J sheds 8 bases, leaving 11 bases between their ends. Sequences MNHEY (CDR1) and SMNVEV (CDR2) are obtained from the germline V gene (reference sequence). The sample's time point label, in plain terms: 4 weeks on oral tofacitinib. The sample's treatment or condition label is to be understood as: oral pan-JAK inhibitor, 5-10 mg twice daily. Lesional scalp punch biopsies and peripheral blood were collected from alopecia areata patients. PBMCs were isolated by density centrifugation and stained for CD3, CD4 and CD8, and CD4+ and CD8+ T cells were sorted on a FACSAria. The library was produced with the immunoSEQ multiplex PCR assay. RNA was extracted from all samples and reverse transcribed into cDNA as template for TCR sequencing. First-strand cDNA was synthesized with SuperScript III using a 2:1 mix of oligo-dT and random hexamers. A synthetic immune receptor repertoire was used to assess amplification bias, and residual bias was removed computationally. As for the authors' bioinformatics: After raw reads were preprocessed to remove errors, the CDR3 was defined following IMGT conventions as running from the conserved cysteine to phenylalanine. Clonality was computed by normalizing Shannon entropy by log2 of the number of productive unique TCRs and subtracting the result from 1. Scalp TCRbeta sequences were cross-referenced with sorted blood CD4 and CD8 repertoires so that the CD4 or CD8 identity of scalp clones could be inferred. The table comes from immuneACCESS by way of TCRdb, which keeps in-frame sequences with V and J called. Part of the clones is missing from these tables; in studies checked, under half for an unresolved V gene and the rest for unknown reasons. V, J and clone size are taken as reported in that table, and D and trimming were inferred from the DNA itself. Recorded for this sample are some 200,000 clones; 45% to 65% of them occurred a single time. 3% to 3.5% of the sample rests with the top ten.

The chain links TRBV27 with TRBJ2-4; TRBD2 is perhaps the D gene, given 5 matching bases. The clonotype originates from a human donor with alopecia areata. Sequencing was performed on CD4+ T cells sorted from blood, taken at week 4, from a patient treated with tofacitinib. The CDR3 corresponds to CASSFRTEDIQYF. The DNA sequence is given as TGTGCCAGCAGTTTTAGGACTGAAGACATTCAGTACTTC.